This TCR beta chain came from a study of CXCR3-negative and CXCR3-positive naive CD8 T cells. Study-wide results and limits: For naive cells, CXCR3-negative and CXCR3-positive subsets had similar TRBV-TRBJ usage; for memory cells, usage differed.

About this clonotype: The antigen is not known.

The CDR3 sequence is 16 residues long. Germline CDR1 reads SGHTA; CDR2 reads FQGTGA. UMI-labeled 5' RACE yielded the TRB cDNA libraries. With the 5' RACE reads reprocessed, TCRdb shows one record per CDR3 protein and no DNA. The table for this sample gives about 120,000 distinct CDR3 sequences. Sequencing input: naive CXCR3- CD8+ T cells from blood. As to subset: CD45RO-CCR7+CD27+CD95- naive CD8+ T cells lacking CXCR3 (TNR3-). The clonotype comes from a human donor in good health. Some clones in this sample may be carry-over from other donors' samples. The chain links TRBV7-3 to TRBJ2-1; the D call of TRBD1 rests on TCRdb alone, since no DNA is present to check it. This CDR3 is CASSLGYQGGDNEQFF.